Given below is one T cell receptor beta chain in context. Antigen specificity is unknown. From germline, CDR1 is MDHEN and CDR2 SYDVKM. The CDR3 totals 13 residues. Trimming left V 3 bases short and J 3 bases short, with 8 bases between. The data originate from a study of a mutant IDH1 vaccine in newly diagnosed glioma. Across the study: Patients had received radiotherapy, temozolomide, or both previously, most receiving both.

Sequenced by immunoSEQ multiplex PCR; TCRdb stores in-frame clones only, minus some. The table includes 45,000 or so clones, 88% detected once. This sample's time point: week 35, safety follow-up. Doses comprised 300 ug of mutant IDH1 20-mer peptide each, plus topical imiquimod. Specimen: PBMCs, collected from a glioma patient whose treatment included an IDH1 peptide vaccine. This sequence originates from a woman in her thirties or forties with glioma. This rearrangement joins TRBV28 to TRBJ1-2; no reliable D call. CDR3 sequence: CASSLWSHYGYTF. CDR3 sequence (DNA): TGTGCCAGCAGTTTGTGGAGCCACTATGGCTACACCTTC.